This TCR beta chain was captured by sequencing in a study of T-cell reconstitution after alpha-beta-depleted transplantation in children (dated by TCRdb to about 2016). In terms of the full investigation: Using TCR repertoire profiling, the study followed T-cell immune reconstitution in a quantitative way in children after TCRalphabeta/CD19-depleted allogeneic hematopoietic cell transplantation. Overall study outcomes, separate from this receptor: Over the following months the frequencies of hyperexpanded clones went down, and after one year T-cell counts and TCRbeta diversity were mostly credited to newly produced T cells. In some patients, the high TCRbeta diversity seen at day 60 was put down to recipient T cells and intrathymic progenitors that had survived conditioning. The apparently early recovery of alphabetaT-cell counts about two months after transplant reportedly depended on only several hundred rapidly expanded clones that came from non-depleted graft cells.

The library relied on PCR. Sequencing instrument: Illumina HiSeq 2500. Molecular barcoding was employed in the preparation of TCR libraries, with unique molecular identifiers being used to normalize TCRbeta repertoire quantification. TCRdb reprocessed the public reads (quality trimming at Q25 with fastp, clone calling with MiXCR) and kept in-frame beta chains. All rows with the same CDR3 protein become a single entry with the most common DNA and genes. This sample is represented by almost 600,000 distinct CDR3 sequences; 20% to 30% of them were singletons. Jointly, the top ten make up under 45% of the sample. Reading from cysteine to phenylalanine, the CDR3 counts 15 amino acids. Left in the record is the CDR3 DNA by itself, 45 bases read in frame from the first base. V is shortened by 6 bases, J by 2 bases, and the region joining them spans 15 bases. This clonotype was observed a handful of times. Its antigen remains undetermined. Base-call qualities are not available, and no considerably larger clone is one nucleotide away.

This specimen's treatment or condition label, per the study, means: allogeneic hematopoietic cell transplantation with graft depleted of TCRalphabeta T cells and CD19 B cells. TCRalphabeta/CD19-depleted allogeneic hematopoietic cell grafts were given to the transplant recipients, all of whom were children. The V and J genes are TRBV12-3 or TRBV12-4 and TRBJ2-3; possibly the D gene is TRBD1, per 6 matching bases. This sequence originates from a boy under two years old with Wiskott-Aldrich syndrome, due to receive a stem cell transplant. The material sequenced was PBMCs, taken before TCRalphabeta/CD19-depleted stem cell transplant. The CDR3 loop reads CASSLQGSITDTQYF. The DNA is TGTGCCAGCAGCCTACAGGGATCTATCACAGATACGCAGTATTTT.